A single sample gave rise to the 13 T cell receptor beta chains below, sequenced in a study of T cell responses to AZD1222 COVID-19 vaccine. The repertoire was sequenced with immunoSEQ multiplex PCR; TCRdb's copy has only in-frame clones and lacks some. The sample has about 94,000 clones; roughly 90% are singletons. The sample consisted of peripheral blood, taken 28 days after the second AZD1222 dose. These receptors were obtained from an adult who received the AZD1222 COVID-19 vaccine.

The chain has TRBV24-1 and TRBJ2-7; D is possibly TRBD1 (6 bases). V dropped 5 bases and J dropped 5 bases, with 12 bases sitting between them. Germline CDR1 reads KGHDR; CDR2 reads SFDVKD. This CDR3 is built from 13 residues. The CDR3 protein is CATSGTEDDEQYF. CDR3 nucleotides: TGTGCCACCAGTGGGACAGAGGACGACGAGCAGTACTTC.

The chain carries TRBV11-3 and TRBJ1-1; 8 bases are shared with TRBD1. Germline CDR1 reads SGHNT; CDR2 reads YENEEA. The J segment lost 7 bases and the V segment lost 2 bases, leaving 15 bases of the junction unmatched. The CDR3 has 17 residues. The CDR3 region has the DNA TGTGCCAGCAGCTTAAGCGGGCGACAGGGGCGGGGGGATGAAGCTTTCTTT. Its protein is CASSLSGRQGRGDEAFF.

The CDR3 protein is CASSPGAWEQYF. CDR3 DNA: TGTGCCAGCAGCCCGGGGGCCTGGGAGCAGTACTTC. The chain carries TRBV12-3 or TRBV12-4 and TRBJ2-7; D might be TRBD1 or TRBD2, each matching 6 bases. Trimming removed 6 bases from V and 7 bases from J, with 13 bases in between. The CDR3 runs 12 residues.

This chain links TRBV18 with TRBJ2-3; the match to TRBD2 covers 8 bases. V lost 4 bases to trimming and J lost 0 bases; unmatched junction nucleotides: 9. The length of the CDR3 is 17 residues. CDR1 KGHSH and CDR2 LQKENI come from the germline V gene. The CDR3 protein is CASSLYWREASTDTQYF. CDR3 DNA sequence: TGTGCCAGCTCACTTTACTGGCGGGAGGCAAGCACAGATACGCAGTATTTT.

The chain joins TRBV3-1 (or the pseudogene TRBV3-2) to TRBJ1-5, with TRBD1 as a possible D gene (5 bases). Trimming stripped 0 bases from V and 2 bases from J, with 26 bases between. The CDR3 extends over 21 amino acids. The V gene's germline CDR1 is LGHDT and CDR2 YNNKEL (reference sequence). CDR3 nucleotide sequence: TGTGCCAGCAGCCAAGAAAAGGTTCGGACACGGCTCGGGGCTGGCAATCAGCCCCAGCATTTT. Translating it yields CASSQEKVRTRLGAGNQPQHF.

The chain carries TRBV2 and TRBJ1-2; 9 positions agree with TRBD1. Losses at the gene ends were 6 bases for V and 7 bases for J; bases not matched to a gene: 6. In germline, CDR1 is SNHLY, CDR2 FYNNEI. The CDR3 is 13 residues long. The CDR3, as DNA: TGTGCCAGCAGAGAACAGGGGGCACTTGGCTACACCTTC. Encoded protein: CASREQGALGYTF.

The rearrangement uses TRBV5-1 and TRBJ2-5, with 8 bases matching TRBD1. There are 15 residues in the CDR3. V dropped 1 base and J dropped 3; count of bases not matched to a gene: 5. From germline, CDR1 is SGHRS and CDR2 YFSETQ. The CDR3 loop is CASSLPSGGEETQYF. Here the CDR3 DNA reads TGCGCCAGCAGCTTGCCGTCAGGGGGCGAAGAGACCCAGTACTTC.

This clone has only a few counts. One end of the junction varies from germline; a read error may be responsible. The chain couples TRBV7-7 to TRBJ2-5; D possibly corresponds to TRBD1 (6 bases). CDR1 SSHAT and CDR2 FNYEAQ come from the germline V gene (reference sequence). The length of the CDR3 is 13 residues. In DNA form, the CDR3 reads TGTGCTAGCAGCTTAGGACAGTTAGAGACCCAGTACTTC. It yields the protein CASSLGQLETQYF.

The chain joins TRBV4-3 to TRBJ1-4; 10 bases are shared with TRBD1. The CDR3 is made up of 15 amino acids. Germline lookup yields CDR1 LGHNA and CDR2 YSLEER. The trim removed 4 bases at V and 2 bases at J, leaving 1 base unmatched. The CDR3 bases are TGCGCCAGCAGCCTGGACAGGGGGACTAATGAAAAACTGTTTTTT. Protein sequence: CASSLDRGTNEKLFF.

DNA for the CDR3: TGTGCCAGCTCACCATCACGGCAGAGCTCTGGAAACACCATATATTTT. It codes for CASSPSRQSSGNTIYF. This chain links TRBV18 with TRBJ1-3; D gene unclear. From germline, CDR1 is KGHSH and CDR2 LQKENI. CDR3 length equals 16 residues. V dropped 2 bases and J dropped 0 bases, with 11 bases sitting between them.

The genes are TRBV6-4 and TRBJ2-1, with 9 bases fitting TRBD2. CDR1 and CDR2 (germline): MRHNA, SNTAGT. The CDR3 is made up of 15 amino acids. V was clipped by 3 bases and J by 6 bases; unmatched bases: 6. The CDR3 nucleotides are TGTGCCAGCAGTGAGGAAGGCGGGGGGGCCAATGAGCAGTTCTTC. This codes for CASSEEGGGANEQFF.

The V and J genes are TRBV24-1 and TRBJ2-1, with TRBD1 matching 9 bases. The CDR3 covers 15 residues. Trimming took 7 bases from V and 0 from J; bases not matched to a gene: 3. The germline CDR1 and CDR2 sequences are KGHDR and SFDVKD. The CDR3 DNA sequence: TGTGCCACCAGCTGGGGACAGGGCTCCTACAATGAGCAGTTCTTC. Amino acids: CATSWGQGSYNEQFF.

This chain links TRBV3-1 (or the pseudogene TRBV3-2) with TRBJ1-1; D uncertain. V shed 2 bases and J shed 5 bases, with 6 bases lying between them. The CDR3 is made up of 12 amino acids. Germline CDR1 is LGHDT and CDR2 is YNNKEL (reference sequence). In nucleotides, the CDR3 is TGTGCCAGCAGCCAAAGACCAACTGAAGCTTTCTTT. It yields the protein CASSQRPTEAFF.